The T cell receptor beta chain described here comes from a study of blood T cell repertoires in COVID-19. Study as a whole: Sources were T cells, B-cell-depleted T cells, or PBMCs; the material itself was cDNA or gDNA.

TCRdb keeps only in-frame clones here, not all; method: immunoSEQ multiplex PCR. This sample has 180,000 or so clones; around 83% occur once, and the top ten carry 3.6%. The TCR was taken from a woman aged 45-59 years in a cohort exposed to, infected with or recovered from COVID-19 (not recorded which). Sequenced material: PBMCs or T cells enriched from blood (not recorded which).

In DNA form, the CDR3 reads TGCAGCGTTGTTGAGGGCGGAAGCAATCAGCCCCAGCATTTT. Encoded protein: CSVVEGGSNQPQHF. The V call is TRBV29-1, the J call TRBJ1-5; unclear D gene. The germline gives CDR1 SQVTM, CDR2 ANQGSEA. V was pared by 4 bases and J by 1 base, with 11 bases between. This CDR3 has 14 residues.